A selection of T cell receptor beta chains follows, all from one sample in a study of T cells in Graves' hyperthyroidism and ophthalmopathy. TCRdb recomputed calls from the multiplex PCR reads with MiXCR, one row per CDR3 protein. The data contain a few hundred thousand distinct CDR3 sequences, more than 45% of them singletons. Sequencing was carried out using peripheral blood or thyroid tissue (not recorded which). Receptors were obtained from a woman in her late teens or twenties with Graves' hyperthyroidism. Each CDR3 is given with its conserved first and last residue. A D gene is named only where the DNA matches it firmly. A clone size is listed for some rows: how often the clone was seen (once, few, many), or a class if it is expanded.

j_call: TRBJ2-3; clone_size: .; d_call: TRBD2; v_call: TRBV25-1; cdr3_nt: TGTGCCAGCAGCGCGCACCGCGGGAGAACGACTGGCACAGATACGCAGTATTTT; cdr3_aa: CASSAHRGRTTGTDTQYF
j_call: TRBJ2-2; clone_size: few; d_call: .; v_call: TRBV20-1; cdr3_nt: TGCAGTGCTAGACACAGCGGGTCGAACACCGGGGAGCTGTTTTTT; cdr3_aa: CSARHSGSNTGELFF
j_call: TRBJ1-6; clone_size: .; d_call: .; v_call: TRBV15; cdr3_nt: TGTGCCACCAGGCAGGGGTCCAATCAGCCCCTCCACTTT; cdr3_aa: CATRQGSNQPLHF
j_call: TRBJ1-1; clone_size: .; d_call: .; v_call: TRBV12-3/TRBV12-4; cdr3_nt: TGTGCCATCGGGGAGACAGGAATGAACACTGAAGCTTTCTTT; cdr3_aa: CAIGETGMNTEAFF
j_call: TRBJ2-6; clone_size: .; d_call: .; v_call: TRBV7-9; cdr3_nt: TGTGCCAGCAGCCCTCCAGTTGCTGGGGCCAACGTCCTGACTTTC; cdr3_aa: CASSPPVAGANVLTF
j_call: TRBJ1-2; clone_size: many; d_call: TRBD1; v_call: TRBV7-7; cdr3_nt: TGTGCTAGCAGTCAGGACAGGGCGGGCTACACCTTC; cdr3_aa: CASSQDRAGYTF
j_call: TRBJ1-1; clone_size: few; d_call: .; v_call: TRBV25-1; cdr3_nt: TGTGCCAGCGGGGGGACACCGAACACTGAAGCTTTCTTT; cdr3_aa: CASGGTPNTEAFF
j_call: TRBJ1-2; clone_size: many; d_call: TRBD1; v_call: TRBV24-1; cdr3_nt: TGTGCCACCAGTGACTCCGGACAGGACTATGGCTACACCTTC; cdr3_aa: CATSDSGQDYGYTF
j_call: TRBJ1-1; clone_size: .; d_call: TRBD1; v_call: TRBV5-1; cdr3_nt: TGTGCCAGCAGCCCAACGGACAGGAGTTTGAACACTGAAGCTTTCTTT; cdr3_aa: CASSPTDRSLNTEAFF
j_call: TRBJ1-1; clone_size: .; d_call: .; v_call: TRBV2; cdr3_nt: TGTGCCAGCAGTGAACCGTCGGGCACTGAAGCTTTCTTT; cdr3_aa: CASSEPSGTEAFF
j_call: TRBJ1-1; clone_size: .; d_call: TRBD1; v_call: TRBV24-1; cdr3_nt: TGTGCCAGCAGTGCGGAGGGGGCCGTCGCTTTCTTT; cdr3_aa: CASSAEGAVAFF
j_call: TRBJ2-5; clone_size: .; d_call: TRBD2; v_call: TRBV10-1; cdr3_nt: TGCGCCAGCAAGACTAGCGGGAGGGACGGGTACCAAGAGACCCAGTACTTC; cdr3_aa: CASKTSGRDGYQETQYF
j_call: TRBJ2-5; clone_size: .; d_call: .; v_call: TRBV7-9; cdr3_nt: TGTGCCAGCAGACCCCAGTCCTTC; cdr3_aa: CASRPQSF
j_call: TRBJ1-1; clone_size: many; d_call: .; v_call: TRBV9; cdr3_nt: TGTGCCAGCAGCGTAGGGGCAGGGAACACTGAAGCTTTCTTT; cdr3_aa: CASSVGAGNTEAFF
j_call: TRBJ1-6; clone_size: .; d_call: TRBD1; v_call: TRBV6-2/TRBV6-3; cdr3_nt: TGTGCCAGCAGTTACATGACAGGGACCGAATCCCACTCACCCCTCCACTTT; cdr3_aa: CASSYMTGTESHSPLHF
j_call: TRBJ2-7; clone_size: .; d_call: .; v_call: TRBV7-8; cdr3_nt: TGTGCCAGCAGCTTAGCTGCCAGCACCTACGAGCAGTACTTC; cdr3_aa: CASSLAASTYEQYF
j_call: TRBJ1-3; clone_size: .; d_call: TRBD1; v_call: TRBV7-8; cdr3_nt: TGTGCCAGCAGCCCAAGGACAGGAGGCATATATTTT; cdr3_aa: CASSPRTGGIYF
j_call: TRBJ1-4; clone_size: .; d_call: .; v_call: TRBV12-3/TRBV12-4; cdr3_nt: TGTGCCAGCAGATCGATCTTCACAGGAGGGAGCAATGAAAAACTGTTTTTT; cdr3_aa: CASRSIFTGGSNEKLFF
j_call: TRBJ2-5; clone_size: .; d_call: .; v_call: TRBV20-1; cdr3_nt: TGCAGTGCTAGACCCTTTGCCAGACAAGAGACCCAGTACTTC; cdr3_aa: CSARPFARQETQYF
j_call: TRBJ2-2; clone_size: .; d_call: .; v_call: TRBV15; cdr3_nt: TGTGCCACCAGCAGGAACCCTAATGTCCATTACACCGGGGAGCTGTTTTTT; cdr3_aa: CATSRNPNVHYTGELFF
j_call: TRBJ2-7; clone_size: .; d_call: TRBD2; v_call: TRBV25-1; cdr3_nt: TGTGCCAGCAGCCATTCCCCACTAGCGGCCTACGAGCAGTACTTC; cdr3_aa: CASSHSPLAAYEQYF
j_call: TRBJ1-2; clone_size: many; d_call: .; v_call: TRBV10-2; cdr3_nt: TGCGCCAGCAGTGAGGACAGAGGCTACACCTTC; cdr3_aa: CASSEDRGYTF
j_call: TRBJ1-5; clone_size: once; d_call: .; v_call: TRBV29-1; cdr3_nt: TGCAGCTTGGCCCAGGGAGATCAGCCCCAGCATTTT; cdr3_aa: CSLAQGDQPQHF
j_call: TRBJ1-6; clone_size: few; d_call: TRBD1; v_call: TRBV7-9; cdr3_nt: TGTGCCAGCAGCGCGACAGGGAGCTCCTATAATTCACCCCTCCACTTT; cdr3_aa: CASSATGSSYNSPLHF
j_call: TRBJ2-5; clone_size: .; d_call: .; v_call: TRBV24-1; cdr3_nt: TGTGCCACCAGTGGCCGGGGGACAGAGGGGACCCAGTACTTC; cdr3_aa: CATSGRGTEGTQYF
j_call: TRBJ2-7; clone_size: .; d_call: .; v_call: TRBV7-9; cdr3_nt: TGTGCCAGCAGCTTAGGGGACTTTCGTTACGAGCAGTACTTC; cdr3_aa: CASSLGDFRYEQYF
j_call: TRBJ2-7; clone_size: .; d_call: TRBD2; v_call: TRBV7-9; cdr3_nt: TGCGCCAGCAGCCAAGTCCTAGCGGGAGGAACCTACGAGCAGTACTTC; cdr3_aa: CASSQVLAGGTYEQYF
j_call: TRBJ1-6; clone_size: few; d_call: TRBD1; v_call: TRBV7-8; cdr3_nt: TGTGCCAGCAGAAGACAGGGGGGGAATTCACCCCTCCACTTT; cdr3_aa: CASRRQGGNSPLHF
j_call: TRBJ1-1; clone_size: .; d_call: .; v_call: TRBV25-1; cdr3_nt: TGTGCCAGCAGTGAATCTAGGGACCCGGTTAATACTGAAGCTTTCTTT; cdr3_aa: CASSESRDPVNTEAFF
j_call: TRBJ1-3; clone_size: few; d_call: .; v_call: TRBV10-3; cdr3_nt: TGTGCCACCAGGGGTCCGGTTCTCCGCTTGGGTGGAAACACCATATATTTT; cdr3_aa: CATRGPVLRLGGNTIYF
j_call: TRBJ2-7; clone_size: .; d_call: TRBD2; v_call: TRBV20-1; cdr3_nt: TGCAGTGCTAGACTAGCGGGAGGGCCTGGCGAGCAGTACTTC; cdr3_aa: CSARLAGGPGEQYF
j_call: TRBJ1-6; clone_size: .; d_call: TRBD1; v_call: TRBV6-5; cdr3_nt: TGTGCCAGCAGTTACTCCGCACAGGGGAGTACTAATTCACCCCTCCACTTT; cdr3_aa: CASSYSAQGSTNSPLHF
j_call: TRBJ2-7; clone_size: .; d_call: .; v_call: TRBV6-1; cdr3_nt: TGTGCCAGCAGCGACCATCCTCAAGTCTACGAGCAGTACTTC; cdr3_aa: CASSDHPQVYEQYF
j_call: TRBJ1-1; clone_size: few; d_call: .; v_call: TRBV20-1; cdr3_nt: TGCAGTGCTCCCCAAGATGTAGAGAACACTGAAGCTTTCTTT; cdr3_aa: CSAPQDVENTEAFF
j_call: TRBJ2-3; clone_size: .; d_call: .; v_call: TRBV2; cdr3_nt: TGTGCCACCACAGGAGGAGGCGGGGTGACCACAGATACGCAGTATTTT; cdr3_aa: CATTGGGGVTTDTQYF
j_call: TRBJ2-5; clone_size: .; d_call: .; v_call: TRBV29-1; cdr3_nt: TGCAGCGGGGGTGGGGAGACCCAGTACTTC; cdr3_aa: CSGGGETQYF
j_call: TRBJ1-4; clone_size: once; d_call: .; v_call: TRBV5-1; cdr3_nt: TGCGCCAGCAGCTCACACACAGGGAGGTCTGATGAAAAACTGTTTTTT; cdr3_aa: CASSSHTGRSDEKLFF
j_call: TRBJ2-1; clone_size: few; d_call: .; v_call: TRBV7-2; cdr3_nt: TGTGCCAGCAGTCTAGGGGTGTTGCAGTTCTTC; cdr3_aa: CASSLGVLQFF
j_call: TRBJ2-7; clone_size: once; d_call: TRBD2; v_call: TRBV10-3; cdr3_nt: TGTGCCACGGGACTAGCGGGAGGTTCCCACGAGCAGTACTTC; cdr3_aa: CATGLAGGSHEQYF